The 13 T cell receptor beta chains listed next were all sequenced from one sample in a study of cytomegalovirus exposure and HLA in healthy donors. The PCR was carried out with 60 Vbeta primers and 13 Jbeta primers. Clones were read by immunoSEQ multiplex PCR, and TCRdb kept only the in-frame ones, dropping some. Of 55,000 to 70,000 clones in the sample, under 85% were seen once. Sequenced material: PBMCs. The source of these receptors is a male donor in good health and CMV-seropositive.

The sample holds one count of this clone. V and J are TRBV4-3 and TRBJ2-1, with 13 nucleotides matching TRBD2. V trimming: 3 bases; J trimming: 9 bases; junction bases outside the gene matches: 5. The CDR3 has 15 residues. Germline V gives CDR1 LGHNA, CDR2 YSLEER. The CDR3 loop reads CASSHPGLAGVEQFF. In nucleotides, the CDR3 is TGCGCCAGCAGCCACCCAGGACTAGCGGGGGTTGAGCAGTTCTTC.

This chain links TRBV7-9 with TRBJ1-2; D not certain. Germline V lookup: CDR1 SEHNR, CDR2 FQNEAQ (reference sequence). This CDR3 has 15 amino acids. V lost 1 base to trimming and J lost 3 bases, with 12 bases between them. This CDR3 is CASSLGDGADYGYTF. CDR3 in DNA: TGTGCCAGCAGCTTAGGAGACGGAGCGGACTATGGCTACACCTTC. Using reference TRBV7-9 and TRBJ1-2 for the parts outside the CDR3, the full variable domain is DTGVSQNPRHKITKRGQNVTFRCDPISEHNRLYWYRQTLGQGPEFLTYFQNEAQLEKSRLLSDRFSAERPKGSFSTLEIQRTEQGDSAMYLCASSLGDGADYGYTFGSGTRLTVV.

CDR3 bases: TGTGCCAGCAGTTTATCGGACGGGACAGGGGGAAACACCATATATTTT. Amino acid sequence: CASSLSDGTGGNTIYF. The chain has TRBV28 and TRBJ1-3, with 9 bases that match TRBD1. Trimming cost V 1 base and J 4 bases; bases outside gene matches: 5. Germline V lookup: CDR1 MDHEN, CDR2 SYDVKM. This CDR3 is 16 amino acids long.

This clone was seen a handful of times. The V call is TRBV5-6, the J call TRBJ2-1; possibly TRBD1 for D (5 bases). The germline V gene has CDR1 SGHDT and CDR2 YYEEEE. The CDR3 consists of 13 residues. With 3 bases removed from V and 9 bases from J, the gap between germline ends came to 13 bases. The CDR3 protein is CASSSVGLGEQFF. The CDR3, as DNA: TGTGCCAGCAGCTCCGTGGGGCTTGGTGAGCAGTTCTTC. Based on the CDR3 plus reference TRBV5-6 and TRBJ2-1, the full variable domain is DAGVTQSPTHLIKTRGQQVTLRCSPKSGHDTVSWYQQALGQGPQFIFQYYEEEERQRGNFPDRFSGHQFPNYSSELNVNALLLGDSALYLCASSSVGLGEQFFGPGTRLTVL.

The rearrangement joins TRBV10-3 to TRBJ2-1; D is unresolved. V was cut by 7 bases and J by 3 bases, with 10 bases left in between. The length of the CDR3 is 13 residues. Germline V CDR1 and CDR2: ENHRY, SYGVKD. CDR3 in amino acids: CAITSRGYNEQFF. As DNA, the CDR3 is TGTGCCATCACATCGCGAGGCTACAATGAGCAGTTCTTC.

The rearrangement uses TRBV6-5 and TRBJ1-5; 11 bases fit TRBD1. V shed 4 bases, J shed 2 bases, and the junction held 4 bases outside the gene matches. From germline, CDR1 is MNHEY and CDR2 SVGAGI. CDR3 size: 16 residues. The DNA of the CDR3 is TGTGCCAGCAGTTCGCGGGACAGGGGGGGCAATCAGCCCCAGCATTTT. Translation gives CASSSRDRGGNQPQHF.

The CDR3 DNA follows: TGCGCCAGCAGCCCAGGACAGGGCACAACGGTGGGGACCTACGAGCAGTACTTC. The encoded protein is CASSPGQGTTVGTYEQYF. The J gene is TRBJ2-7, the V gene TRBV5-1; TRBD1 matches 8 bases. Germline V gene data show CDR1 as SGHRS and CDR2 as YFSETQ. Unmatched junction bases numbered 17, after V lost 4 bases and J lost 2 bases. This CDR3 has 18 amino acids.

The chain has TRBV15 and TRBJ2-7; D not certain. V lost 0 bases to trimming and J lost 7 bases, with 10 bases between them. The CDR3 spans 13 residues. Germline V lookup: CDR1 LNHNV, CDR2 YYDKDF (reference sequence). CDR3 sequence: CATSREPQDEQYF. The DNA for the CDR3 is TGTGCCACCAGCAGAGAACCCCAGGATGAGCAGTACTTC.

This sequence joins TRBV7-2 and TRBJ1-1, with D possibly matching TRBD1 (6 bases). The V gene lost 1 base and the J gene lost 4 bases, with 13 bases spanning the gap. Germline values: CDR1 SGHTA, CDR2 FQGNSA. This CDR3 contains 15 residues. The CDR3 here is CASSLEGRGSTEAFF. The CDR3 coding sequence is TGTGCCAGCAGCTTAGAAGGAAGGGGGAGCACTGAAGCTTTCTTT.

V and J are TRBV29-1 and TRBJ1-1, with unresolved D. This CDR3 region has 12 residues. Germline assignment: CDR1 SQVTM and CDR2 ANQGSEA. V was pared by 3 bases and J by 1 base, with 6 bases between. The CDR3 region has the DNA TGCAGCGTTGAGAGGCAGAACACTGAAGCTTTCTTT. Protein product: CSVERQNTEAFF.

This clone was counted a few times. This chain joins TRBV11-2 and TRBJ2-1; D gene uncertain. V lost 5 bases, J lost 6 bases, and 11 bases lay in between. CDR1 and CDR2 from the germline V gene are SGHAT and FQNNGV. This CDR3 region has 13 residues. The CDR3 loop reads CASSQENFNEQFF. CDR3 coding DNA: TGTGCCAGCAGCCAAGAGAATTTCAATGAGCAGTTCTTC. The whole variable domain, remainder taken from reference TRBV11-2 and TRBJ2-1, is EAGVAQSPRYKIIEKRQSVAFWCNPISGHATLYWYQQILGQGPKLLIQFQNNGVVDDSQLPKDRFSAERLKGVDSTLKIQPAKLEDSAVYLCASSQENFNEQFFGPGTRLTVL.

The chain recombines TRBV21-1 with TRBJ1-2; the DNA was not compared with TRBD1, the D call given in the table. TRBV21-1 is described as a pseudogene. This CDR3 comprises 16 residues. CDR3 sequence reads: CASSNPGLTGKYGYTF. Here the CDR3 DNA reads TGTGCCAGCAGCAACCCCGGATTGACAGGGAAGTATGGCTACACCTTC.

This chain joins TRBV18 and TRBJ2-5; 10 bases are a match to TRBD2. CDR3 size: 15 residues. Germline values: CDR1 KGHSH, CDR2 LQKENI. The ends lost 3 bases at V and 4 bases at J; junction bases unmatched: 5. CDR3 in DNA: TGTGCCAGCTCACCTCAGCGGGGGGGCCTAGAGACCCAGTACTTC. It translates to CASSPQRGGLETQYF.